The rows below give T cell receptor beta chains drawn from one sample of a study of OX40 agonist ivuxolimab in advanced cancers. Libraries were prepared by immunoSEQ multiplex PCR; TCRdb keeps only in-frame clonotypes and omits some of them. The data show around 51,000 clones, with over 65% seen just once and around 2% held by the top ten. The source material was CD4+ or CD8+ T cells sorted from blood, sampled in a trial of the OX40 agonist ivuxolimab. These TCRs come from an adult with an advanced solid tumor such as melanoma, head and neck, liver or kidney cancer. The CDR3 runs from the conserved cysteine through the conserved F or W. Fields, in order: J gene, V gene, D gene, clone size, CDR3 protein, CDR3 DNA. D genes are given only for firm matches. A clone size is listed for some rows: how often the clone was seen (once, few, many), or a class if it is expanded.

TRBJ2-7,TRBV7-9,-,once,CASSSGQQSYEQYF,TGTGCCAGCAGCTCCGGACAGCAGTCCTACGAGCAGTACTTC
TRBJ2-5,TRBV18,-,-,CASSRSRIRETQYF,TGTGCCAGCTCCCGATCCAGGATCCGGGAGACCCAGTACTTC
TRBJ1-1,TRBV2,TRBD1,-,CASSERRQGNTEAFF,TGTGCCAGCAGTGAACGTCGACAGGGCAACACTGAAGCTTTCTTT
TRBJ2-7,TRBV2,TRBD1,-,CASTNQQGRRQYF,TGTGCCAGCACAAATCAACAGGGGAGACGGCAGTACTTC
TRBJ2-3,TRBV21-1,-,few,CASSKVSSSGITDTQYF,TGTGCCAGCAGCAAGGTCAGTTCTAGCGGGATCACAGATACGCAGTATTTT
TRBJ2-7,TRBV6-1,TRBD1,-,CASAPDRVRSYEQYF,TGTGCCAGCGCGCCGGACAGGGTGAGATCCTACGAGCAGTACTTC
TRBJ2-7,TRBV11-2,TRBD1,-,CASSNAGQGHEQYF,TGTGCCAGCAGCAACGCCGGACAGGGCCACGAGCAGTACTTC
TRBJ2-3,TRBV29-1,TRBD2,-,CSVEETSGSTDTQYF,TGCAGCGTTGAAGAGACTAGCGGGAGCACAGATACGCAGTATTTT
TRBJ2-5,TRBV10-3,TRBD2,-,CAISREGRETQYF,TGTGCCATCAGTCGGGAGGGCCGGGAGACCCAGTACTTC
TRBJ1-6,TRBV28,-,few,CASSLWASPLHF,TGTGCCAGCAGTTTATGGGCCTCACCCCTCCACTTT
TRBJ2-5,TRBV2,-,once,CASSLSVQETQYF,TGTGCCAGCAGTCTTAGCGTCCAAGAGACCCAGTACTTC
TRBJ1-6,TRBV5-1,TRBD1,-,CASSPRDSSGSSSPLHF,TGCGCCAGCAGCCCCCGGGACAGTTCGGGGTCGAGTTCACCCCTCCACTTT
TRBJ1-3,TRBV7-8,TRBD1,few,CASTIGQGWRNTIYF,TGTGCCAGCACTATTGGACAGGGGTGGAGAAACACCATATATTTT
TRBJ2-7,TRBV28,-,-,CASRHREPYEQYF,TGTGCCAGCAGACACAGGGAACCCTACGAGCAGTACTTC
TRBJ2-7,TRBV2,-,-,CASSALGLSSSLEQYF,TGTGCCAGCAGTGCGTTGGGATTGAGTTCTAGCCTCGAGCAGTACTTC
TRBJ2-3,TRBV29-1,-,once,CSVEIPLGREDPDTQYF,TGCAGCGTTGAAATCCCGCTAGGTAGGGAGGACCCAGATACGCAGTATTTT
TRBJ2-7,TRBV20-1,-,-,CSAIKGYEQYF,TGCAGTGCTATAAAGGGATACGAGCAGTACTTC
TRBJ1-6,TRBV6-6,-,-,CASTDGAPLHF,TGTGCCAGCACCGACGGAGCACCCCTCCACTTT
TRBJ2-1,TRBV6-5,-,-,CASSSLLEQFF,TGTGCCAGCAGTTCCCTTCTGGAGCAGTTCTTC
TRBJ2-2,TRBV19,-,-,CASSIDSRELFF,TGTGCCAGTAGTATAGATTCCAGGGAGCTGTTTTTT
TRBJ2-2,TRBV6-5,-,once,CASRTRANTGELFF,TGTGCCAGCAGAACCCGGGCCAACACCGGGGAGCTGTTTTTT
TRBJ1-6,TRBV6-1,-,-,CASKYWADNSPLHF,TGTGCCAGCAAATATTGGGCCGATAATTCACCCCTCCACTTT
TRBJ1-1,TRBV5-1,-,-,CASSSQLDLNTEAFF,TGCGCCAGCAGTTCACAGCTTGACTTGAACACTGAAGCTTTCTTT
TRBJ1-4,TRBV5-6,TRBD1,-,CASSRGTGREGEKLFF,TGTGCCAGCAGCAGAGGGACAGGCCGAGAGGGTGAAAAACTGTTTTTT
TRBJ1-2,TRBV19,-,-,CASRTTGPSSSGYTF,TGTGCCAGTAGAACAACCGGGCCATCCTCGAGTGGCTACACCTTC
TRBJ2-7,TRBV11-2,TRBD2,-,CASSFGLAGLYEQYF,TGTGCCAGCAGCTTTGGACTAGCGGGTTTGTACGAGCAGTACTTC
TRBJ2-7,TRBV18,-,-,CASSPIGRVHEQYF,TGTGCCAGCTCACCCATCGGCAGGGTCCACGAGCAGTACTTC
TRBJ2-3,TRBV5-1,TRBD1,-,CASSRGQGGNTQYF,TGCGCCAGCAGCCGCGGACAGGGAGGTAATACGCAGTATTTT
TRBJ2-5,TRBV6-6,TRBD1,once,CASSHGQGKTQYF,TGTGCCAGCAGTCACGGACAGGGCAAGACCCAGTACTTC
TRBJ2-3,TRBV5-1,TRBD2,-,CASSLWTGGASTDTQYF,TGCGCCAGCAGCTTGTGGACGGGGGGTGCTAGCACAGATACGCAGTATTTT
TRBJ2-2,TRBV29-1,TRBD2,-,CSVVPTSGSAGELFF,TGCAGCGTTGTCCCCACTAGCGGGAGCGCCGGGGAGCTGTTTTTT
TRBJ1-2,TRBV30,-,-,CAWSVGAMDGYTF,TGTGCCTGGAGTGTCGGAGCCATGGATGGCTACACCTTC
TRBJ2-7,TRBV6-1,-,-,CASSLYSQGYEQYF,TGTGCCAGCAGTCTTTACTCACAGGGCTACGAGCAGTACTTC
TRBJ1-1,TRBV29-1,-,-,CSVERTENTEAFF,TGCAGCGTTGAGAGGACAGAGAACACTGAAGCTTTCTTT
TRBJ1-4,TRBV29-1,-,-,CSVGDRGTDEKLFF,TGCAGCGTGGGTGATCGGGGCACAGATGAAAAACTGTTTTTT
TRBJ2-3,TRBV6-6,-,-,CASSGGYF,TGTGCCAGCAGCGGGGGGTATTTT
TRBJ1-5,TRBV19,TRBD1,few,CASTRGQGGNQPQHF,TGTGCCAGTACCAGGGGACAGGGGGGCAATCAGCCCCAGCATTTT
TRBJ1-1,TRBV27,TRBD1,once,CASSPPGQGTEAFF,TGTGCCAGCAGTCCCCCGGGACAGGGAACTGAAGCTTTCTTT
TRBJ2-2,TRBV10-1,TRBD2,-,CASSVTSPGELFF,TGCGCCAGCAGTGTGACTAGCCCCGGGGAGCTGTTTTTT